This TCR beta chain was captured in a study of T cells in Graves' hyperthyroidism and ophthalmopathy. TCR beta CDR3 sequences were amplified from RNA transcripts. The HTBI primer set served for first-round RT-PCR of the TCR CDR3. TCRdb redid the calling of the multiplex PCR reads with MiXCR, one entry per CDR3 protein. The sample lists 480,000 or so distinct CDR3 sequences, roughly 45% occurring once. As regards this clonotype: A read error may produce the germline difference seen at one junction end.

The CDR3 has 8 residues. CDR1 is SGHRS, CDR2 YFSETQ, per germline. This TCR was sampled from an adult woman with Graves' disease, either hyperthyroidism or ophthalmopathy (not recorded which). The rearrangement links TRBV5-1 to TRBJ1-1; no reliable D call. Input material: peripheral blood or thyroid tissue (not recorded which). CDR3 sequence: CAICTSIF. For the CDR3, the DNA is TGCGCCATCTGTACCTCGATTTTT.